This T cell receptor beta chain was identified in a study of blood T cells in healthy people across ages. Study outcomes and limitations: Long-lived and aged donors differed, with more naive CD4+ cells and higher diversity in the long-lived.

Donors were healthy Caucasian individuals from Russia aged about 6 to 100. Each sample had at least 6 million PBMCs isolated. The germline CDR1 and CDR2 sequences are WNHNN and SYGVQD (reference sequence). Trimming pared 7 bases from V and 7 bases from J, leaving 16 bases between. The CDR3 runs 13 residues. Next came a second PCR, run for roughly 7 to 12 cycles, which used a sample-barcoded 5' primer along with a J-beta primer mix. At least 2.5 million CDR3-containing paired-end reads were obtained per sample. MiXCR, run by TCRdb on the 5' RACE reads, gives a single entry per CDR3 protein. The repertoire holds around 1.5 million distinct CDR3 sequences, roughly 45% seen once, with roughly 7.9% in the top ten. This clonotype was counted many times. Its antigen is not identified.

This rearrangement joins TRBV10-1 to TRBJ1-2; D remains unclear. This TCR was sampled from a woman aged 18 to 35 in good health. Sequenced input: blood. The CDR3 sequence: CASTSDVIGGYTF. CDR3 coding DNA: TGCGCCAGCACCTCGGACGTGATAGGTGGCTACACCTTC.